Below, 27 T cell receptor beta chains from the same sample are listed, as sequenced in a study of monozygotic twins with cystic fibrosis. Repertoires were generated with immunoSEQ multiplex PCR, while TCRdb's copy carries only in-frame clones and drops some. The sample lists 15,000 or so clones; 75% to 90% were seen once. Material: blood. These receptors originate from a boy between 5 and 17 years old with cystic fibrosis.

J is TRBJ2-3 and V is TRBV11-2; 7 bases are shared with TRBD2. This CDR3 is 18 amino acids long. The ends lost 1 base at V and 7 bases at J; junction bases unmatched: 17. Looked up from germline, CDR1 is SGHAT and CDR2 is FQNNGV. This CDR3 is CASSLVSAGAAFYNTQYF. In nucleotides, the CDR3 is TGTGCCAGCAGCTTAGTCTCTGCGGGAGCCGCATTTTACAATACGCAGTATTTT.

The chain joins TRBV11-2 to TRBJ2-3; no definite D call. The V gene's germline CDR1 is SGHAT and CDR2 FQNNGV. The V and J ends lost 3 bases and 2 bases respectively, with 3 bases between them. The CDR3 runs 12 residues. The CDR3 DNA reads as TGTGCCAGCAGCTTCGCCACAGATACGCAGTATTTT. It translates to CASSFATDTQYF.

The chain is built from TRBV4-2 and TRBJ2-3, with TRBD1 as a possible D gene (5 bases). Trimming cost V 7 bases and J 4 bases, with 18 bases left between them. The germline gives CDR1 LGHNA, CDR2 YNFKEQ. There are 15 residues in the CDR3. The CDR3 coding sequence is TGTGCCAGCAACCACAGGTTAGAAGGAGCAGATACGCAGTATTTT. Its translation is CASNHRLEGADTQYF.

The rearrangement links TRBV18 to TRBJ2-1, with 8 positions matching TRBD2. The junction had 12 bases not matched to a gene; V was cut back by 6 bases and J by 5 bases. This CDR3 contains 16 residues. Germline V gene lookup returns CDR1 KGHSH and CDR2 LQKENI. The CDR3 reads CASSPSPAGDHNEQFF. Written as DNA, the CDR3 is TGTGCCAGCTCTCCCTCTCCAGCGGGAGATCACAATGAGCAGTTCTTC.

This clone was counted once. The CDR3 nucleotides are TGTGCCAGCAGCCCTCAAACAGGGAGGGTCGAGCAGTTCTTC. This gives the protein CASSPQTGRVEQFF. This sequence joins TRBV7-6 and TRBJ2-1; maybe TRBD2 (7 bases). Trimming took off 5 bases at V and 10 bases at J, with 18 bases between the two ends. This CDR3 has 14 amino acids. The germline gives CDR1 SGHVS, CDR2 FNYEAQ.

This clone was seen once. The V and J genes are TRBV11-1 and TRBJ1-1; no reliable D call. Germline values: CDR1 SGHAT, CDR2 FQDESV (reference sequence). This CDR3 is built from 13 residues. V lost 5 bases and J lost 3, with 10 bases in between. The CDR3 DNA follows: TGTGCCAGCAGCCTGGGGTTAGACACTGAAGCTTTCTTT. Protein product: CASSLGLDTEAFF. The full variable domain, with the rest looked up from reference TRBV11-1 and TRBJ1-1, is EAEVAQSPRYKITEKSQAVAFWCDPISGHATLYWYRQILGQGPELLVQFQDESVVDDSQLPKDRFSAERLKGVDSTLKIQPAELGDSAMYLCASSLGLDTEAFFGQGTRLTVV.

The chain employs TRBV7-9 and TRBJ2-7, with 9 bases that match TRBD2. The CDR3 loop spans 15 amino acids. V was clipped by 1 base and J by 3 bases; unmatched bases: 4. The germline V gene encodes CDR1 SEHNR and CDR2 FQNEAQ (reference sequence). The CDR3 region has the DNA TGTGCCAGCAGCTTAGGCGGTAGCGGGGGCTACGAGCAGTACTTC. Residues: CASSLGGSGGYEQYF.

The chain employs TRBV11-2 and TRBJ2-2; TRBD1 is a possible D gene (6 bases). Trimming took 0 bases from V and 5 from J, leaving 16 bases between them. The length of the CDR3 is 17 residues. Germline lookup yields CDR1 SGHAT and CDR2 FQNNGV. This CDR3 reads CASSLDRTVVGTGELFF. DNA of the CDR3: TGTGCCAGCAGCTTAGATAGGACAGTAGTAGGGACCGGGGAGCTGTTTTTT. Variable domain in full (rest from reference TRBV11-2 and TRBJ2-2): EAGVAQSPRYKIIEKRQSVAFWCNPISGHATLYWYQQILGQGPKLLIQFQNNGVVDDSQLPKDRFSAERLKGVDSTLKIQPAKLEDSAVYLCASSLDRTVVGTGELFFGEGSRLTVL.

V gene TRBV6-1 combines with J gene TRBJ1-6, with 9 bases lining up with TRBD1. The CDR3 contains 14 residues. V lost 1 base, J lost 10 bases, and 2 bases stayed unmatched. Germline V CDR1 and CDR2: MNHNS, SASEGT. The CDR3 spells CASSEGTGVSPLHF. Written as DNA, the CDR3 is TGTGCCAGCAGTGAAGGGACAGGGGTGTCACCCCTCCACTTT.

This chain links TRBV15 with TRBJ2-6, with TRBD1 identical over 7 bases. This CDR3 has 17 residues. Looked up from germline, CDR1 is LNHNV and CDR2 is YYDKDF (reference sequence). Trimming took 1 base from V and 2 from J; bases not matched to a gene: 5. This chain's CDR3 is CATSRGLTGAGANVLTF. The CDR3 nucleotides are TGTGCCACCAGCAGAGGCCTTACAGGGGCTGGGGCCAACGTCCTGACTTTC.

This chain joins TRBV27 and TRBJ1-1; D gene uncertain. The CDR3 sequence is 15 residues long. Germline CDR1 is MNHEY and CDR2 is SMNVEV (reference sequence). The V and J ends lost 0 bases and 0 bases respectively, with 8 bases between them. This CDR3 reads CASSLSRLMNTEAFF. The DNA for the CDR3 is TGTGCCAGCAGTTTATCTCGCTTAATGAACACTGAAGCTTTCTTT.

The CDR3 reads CASSLALLSGEGNEQFF. DNA of the CDR3: TGTGCCAGCAGCTTAGCGCTCTTAAGCGGGGAAGGGAATGAGCAGTTCTTC. The chain carries TRBV7-9 and TRBJ2-1; TRBD2 matches at 7 bases. The CDR3 sequence is 17 residues long. J lost 7 bases, V lost 0 bases, and 12 bases had no gene match. Germline lookup yields CDR1 SEHNR and CDR2 FQNEAQ (reference sequence).

The chain couples TRBV30 to TRBJ2-3, with TRBD2 matching 11 bases. CDR1 is GTSNPN and CDR2 is SVGIG in the germline V gene (reference sequence). The CDR3 runs 18 residues. The trim removed 5 bases at V and 6 bases at J, leaving 19 bases unmatched. The CDR3 reads CAWDPVAGGLLSRDTQYF. In nucleotides, the CDR3 is TGTGCCTGGGATCCGGTAGCGGGGGGGCTGCTAAGTCGGGATACGCAGTATTTT.

The J gene is TRBJ1-1, the V gene TRBV2; D gene uncertain. Germline values: CDR1 SNHLY, CDR2 FYNNEI. With 6 bases removed from V and 0 bases from J, the gap between germline ends came to 11 bases. There are 14 residues in the CDR3. The CDR3 coding sequence is TGTGCCAGCAGGATTGGGTACATGAACACTGAAGCTTTCTTT. Its translation: CASRIGYMNTEAFF.

This chain connects TRBV6-1 to TRBJ1-5; TRBD1 matches at 7 bases. Germline V CDR1 and CDR2: MNHNS, SASEGT. The CDR3 is made up of 14 amino acids. V dropped 3 bases and J dropped 5; count of bases not matched to a gene: 4. DNA for the CDR3: TGTGCCAGCAGTGAGGGACAGAAACATCAGCCCCAGCATTTT. This translates into CASSEGQKHQPQHF.

This chain joins TRBV18 and TRBJ1-2, with D hard to call. CDR1 and CDR2 (germline): KGHSH, LQKENI. The CDR3 is made up of 16 amino acids. Trimming cost V 3 bases and J 8 bases, with 22 bases left between them. As DNA, the CDR3 is TGTGCCAGCTCACCCACCCCGGTGGGCGACTGGAGGGGCTACACCTTC. This codes for CASSPTPVGDWRGYTF.

V usage is TRBV27 and J usage is TRBJ2-5; maybe TRBD2 (7 bases). The CDR3 consists of 15 residues. In germline, CDR1 is MNHEY, CDR2 SMNVEV (reference sequence). The V end was cut by 1 base, the J end by 4 bases, with 13 bases between. DNA of the CDR3: TGTGCCAGCAGTTTATTGAGGGGGGAGGGAGAGACCCAGTACTTC. Translation: CASSLLRGEGETQYF.

The chain carries TRBV5-6 and TRBJ2-7, with 10 bases that match TRBD1. This CDR3 has 14 residues. V was clipped by 3 bases and J by 6 bases; unmatched bases: 6. Germline CDR1 is SGHDT and CDR2 is YYEEEE. CDR3 region: CASSSLTGGGEQYF. The CDR3 DNA is TGTGCCAGCAGCTCCCTGACAGGGGGCGGCGAGCAGTACTTC.

On this clone: At one of its ends the junction is not consistent with the germline gene, which may arise from a read error. The V and J genes are TRBV29-1 and TRBJ2-5; D is perhaps TRBD2 (6 bases). This CDR3 contains 12 residues. The germline CDR1 and CDR2 sequences are SQVTM and ANQGSEA. The CDR3 loop reads CNVGGVGETQYF. CDR3 DNA: TGCAACGTTGGCGGGGTTGGGGAGACCCAGTACTTC.

The rearrangement links TRBV28 to TRBJ2-7; 9 bases match TRBD1. CDR1 is MDHEN and CDR2 is SYDVKM in the germline V gene. The junction had 3 bases not matched to a gene; V was cut back by 3 bases and J by 0 bases. This CDR3 has 15 residues. CDR3 DNA: TGTGCCAGCAGTTTCCGGGACAGGGACTCCTACGAGCAGTACTTC. Amino acid sequence: CASSFRDRDSYEQYF.

The chain joins TRBV7-2 to TRBJ2-4; D not certain. Trimming removed 1 base from V and 0 bases from J, with 13 bases in between. Per the germline V gene, CDR1 is SGHTA and CDR2 is FQGNSA. The CDR3 runs 17 residues. CDR3 nucleotides: TGTGCCAGCAGCTTAGTAGTGACTGGTCTAGCCAAAAACATTCAGTACTTC. Its translation is CASSLVVTGLAKNIQYF.

This clone was detected once. CDR3 sequence (DNA): TGTGCCAGCGTCTCCTCGTCCTCCTATGGCTACACCTTC. Protein product: CASVSSSSYGYTF. The rearrangement uses TRBV28 and TRBJ1-2; D not resolved. There are 13 residues in the CDR3. Between the trimmed V and J ends, which lost 8 bases and 4 bases, there was a span of 14 bases. Germline-derived CDR1 and CDR2 are MDHEN and SYDVKM.

As DNA, the CDR3 is TGTGCCAGCAGCTTATGGACAGGGAGGTACAATGAGCAGTTCTTC. Protein sequence: CASSLWTGRYNEQFF. The chain carries TRBV11-2 and TRBJ2-1; the match to TRBD1 covers 8 bases. Germline CDR1 SGHAT, CDR2 FQNNGV. The CDR3 sequence is 15 residues long. V shed 2 bases and J 4 bases; nucleotides not matched to a gene: 4.

V gene TRBV12-1 combines with J gene TRBJ2-1. TRBV12-1 is a known pseudogene. CDR3 length: 14 amino acids. CDR3 DNA: TGTGCCAGCAAAATCCCGGGGCTCGACAATGAGCAGTTCTTC. Translation gives CASKIPGLDNEQFF.

This clone was detected only once. V is TRBV2 and J is TRBJ1-1; maybe TRBD1 (5 bases). V lost 7 bases to trimming and J lost 0 bases, with 18 bases between them. This CDR3 comprises 16 residues. CDR1 and CDR2 from the germline V gene are SNHLY and FYNNEI. This CDR3 is CASNHPGLTMNTEAFF. The CDR3 DNA sequence: TGTGCCAGCAACCACCCGGGACTGACCATGAACACTGAAGCTTTCTTT.

This rearrangement joins TRBV5-1 to TRBJ2-1, with 12 bases lining up with TRBD1. The V and J ends lost 0 bases and 8 bases, in that order; junction bases with no gene match: 3. This CDR3 contains 15 residues. The V gene's germline CDR1 is SGHRS and CDR2 YFSETQ. The CDR3 DNA sequence: TGCGCCAGCAGCTTGGAGGGGACAGGGGGCGATGAGCAGTTCTTC. Translation gives CASSLEGTGGDEQFF.

The chain combines TRBV6-5 with TRBJ2-1; D call uncertain. V lost 0 bases to trimming and J lost 0 bases, with 9 bases between them. Looked up from germline, CDR1 is MNHEY and CDR2 is SVGAGI. This CDR3 is built from 16 residues. The CDR3 reads CASSYSHVASYNEQFF. The CDR3 nucleotides read TGTGCCAGCAGTTACTCCCATGTAGCCTCCTACAATGAGCAGTTCTTC.